The rows below give T cell receptor beta chains drawn from one sample of a study of blood T cell repertoires in COVID-19. Here immunoSEQ multiplex PCR was the method, and the copy in TCRdb shows in-frame clones only, minus some. The sample has approximately 82,000 clones; approximately 78% are singletons. The sequenced material came from peripheral blood. These receptors were obtained from a human donor in a cohort sampled during active COVID-19. Each CDR3 is given with its conserved first and last residue. A D gene is named only where the DNA matches it firmly.

CDR3aa	CDR3nt	d_gene	v_gene	j_gene
CAISDPRWGNTIYF	TGTGCCATCAGTGACCCCCGGTGGGGAAACACCATATATTTT	.	TRBV10-3	TRBJ1-3
CASSLGRGGRSPLHF	TGTGCCAGCAGCTTAGGGCGGGGAGGGCGTTCACCCCTCCACTTT	.	TRBV7-2	TRBJ1-6
CASSLDSTDTEAFF	TGCGCCAGCAGCCTGGACAGTACGGACACTGAAGCTTTCTTT	.	TRBV5-1	TRBJ1-1
CASRKQGAGTEAFF	TGCGCCAGCAGGAAACAGGGGGCGGGCACTGAAGCTTTCTTT	TRBD1	TRBV5-1	TRBJ1-1
CASSTGGGPSSYEQYF	TGTGCCTCCTCCACTGGGGGGGGGCCGAGCTCCTACGAGCAGTACTTC	.	TRBV9	TRBJ2-7
CASSANRGFRGYTF	TGTGCCAGCAGCGCGAACAGGGGATTTCGTGGCTACACCTTC	TRBD1	TRBV7-2	TRBJ1-2
CSGGGFYGYTF	TGCAGTGGGGGGGGCTTCTATGGCTACACCTTC	.	TRBV20-1	TRBJ1-2
CASSPLIAGGSDTQYF	TGTGCCAGCTCACCACTTATCGCAGGAGGATCAGATACGCAGTATTTT	.	TRBV18	TRBJ2-3
CASSQRGLTDTQYF	TGTGCCAGCAGCCAAAGGGGGCTGACAGATACGCAGTATTTT	TRBD1	TRBV3-1/TRBV3-2	TRBJ2-3
CASSEFGTGPYEQYF	TGTGCCAGCAGTGAGTTTGGGACAGGGCCCTACGAGCAGTACTTC	TRBD1	TRBV2	TRBJ2-7
CASSLEDTAQYF	TGTGCCAGCAGCTTAGAGGACACGGCCCAGTACTTC	.	TRBV7-9	TRBJ2-7